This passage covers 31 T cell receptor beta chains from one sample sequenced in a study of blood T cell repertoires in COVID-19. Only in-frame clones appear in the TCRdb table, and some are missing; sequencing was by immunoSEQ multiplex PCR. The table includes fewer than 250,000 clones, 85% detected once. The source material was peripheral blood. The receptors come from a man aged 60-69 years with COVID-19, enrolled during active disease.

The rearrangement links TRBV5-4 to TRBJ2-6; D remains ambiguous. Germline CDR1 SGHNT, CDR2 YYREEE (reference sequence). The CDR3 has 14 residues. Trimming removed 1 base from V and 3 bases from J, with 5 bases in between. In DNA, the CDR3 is TGTGCCAGCAGCTTGTCAGGTGGGGCCAACGTCCTGACTTTC. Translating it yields CASSLSGGANVLTF.

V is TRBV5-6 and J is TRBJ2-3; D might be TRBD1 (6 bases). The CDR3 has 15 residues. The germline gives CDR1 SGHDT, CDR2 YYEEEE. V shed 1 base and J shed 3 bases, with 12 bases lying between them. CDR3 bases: TGTGCCAGCAGCTTGACTCAGGGGTGGACAGATACGCAGTATTTT. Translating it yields CASSLTQGWTDTQYF.

DNA of the CDR3: TGCAGCGTCCCAAATCAGGGCACCTATGGCTACACCTTC. Residues: CSVPNQGTYGYTF. The chain has TRBV29-1 and TRBJ1-2; a weak D match, TRBD1 (5 bases). CDR3 length: 13 residues. The germline V and J ends were trimmed by 6 bases and 4 bases, with 15 bases remaining between them. Germline V gene sequence: CDR1 SQVTM, CDR2 ANQGSEA.

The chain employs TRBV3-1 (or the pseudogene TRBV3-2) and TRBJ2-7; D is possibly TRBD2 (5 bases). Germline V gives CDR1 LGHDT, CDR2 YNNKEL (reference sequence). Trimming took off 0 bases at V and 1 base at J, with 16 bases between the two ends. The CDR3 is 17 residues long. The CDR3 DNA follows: TGTGCCAGCAGCCAAGAAAGGTCGGAGGAGCGGTCCTACGAGCAGTACTTC. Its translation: CASSQERSEERSYEQYF.

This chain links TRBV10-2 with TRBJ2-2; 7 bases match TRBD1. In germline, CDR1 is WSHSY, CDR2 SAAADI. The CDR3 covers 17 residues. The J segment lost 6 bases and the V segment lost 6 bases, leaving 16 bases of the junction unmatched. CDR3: CASRAQQGNLGSGELFF. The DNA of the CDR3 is TGCGCCAGCAGGGCCCAACAGGGGAATTTGGGGTCCGGGGAGCTGTTTTTT.

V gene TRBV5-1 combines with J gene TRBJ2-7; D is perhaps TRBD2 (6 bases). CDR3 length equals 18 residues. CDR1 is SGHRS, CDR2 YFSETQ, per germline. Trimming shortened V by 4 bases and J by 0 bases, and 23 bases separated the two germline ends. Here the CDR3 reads CASSTAGTSRFPSYEQYF. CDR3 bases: TGCGCCAGCAGCACCGCCGGGACTTCAAGATTCCCCTCCTACGAGCAGTACTTC.

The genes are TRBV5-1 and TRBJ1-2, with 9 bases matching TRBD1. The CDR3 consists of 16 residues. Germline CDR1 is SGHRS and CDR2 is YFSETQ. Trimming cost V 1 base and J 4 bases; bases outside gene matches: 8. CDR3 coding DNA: TGCGCCAGCAGCTTGTCGCCGGGACAGGGACCCTATGGCTACACCTTC. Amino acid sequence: CASSLSPGQGPYGYTF.

This CDR3 reads CASSDILSTDTQYF. The CDR3 coding sequence is TGTGCCAGCAGTGATATCCTTAGCACAGATACGCAGTATTTT. The rearrangement joins TRBV2 to TRBJ2-3; no firm D call. This CDR3 is built from 14 residues. Germline V gives CDR1 SNHLY, CDR2 FYNNEI. V shed 3 bases and J shed 0 bases, with 7 bases lying between them.

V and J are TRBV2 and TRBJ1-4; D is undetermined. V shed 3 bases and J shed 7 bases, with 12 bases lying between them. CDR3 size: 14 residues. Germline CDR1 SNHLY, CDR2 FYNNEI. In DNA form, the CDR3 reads TGTGCCAGCAGTGAGGGCAGCCTTGGTGAAAAACTGTTTTTT. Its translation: CASSEGSLGEKLFF.

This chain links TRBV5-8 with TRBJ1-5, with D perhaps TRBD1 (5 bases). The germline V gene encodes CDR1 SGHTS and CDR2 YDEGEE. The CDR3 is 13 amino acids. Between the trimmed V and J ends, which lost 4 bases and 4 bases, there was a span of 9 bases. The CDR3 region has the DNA TGTGCCAGCAGCCCCGACAGTAATCAGCCCCAGCATTTT. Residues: CASSPDSNQPQHF.

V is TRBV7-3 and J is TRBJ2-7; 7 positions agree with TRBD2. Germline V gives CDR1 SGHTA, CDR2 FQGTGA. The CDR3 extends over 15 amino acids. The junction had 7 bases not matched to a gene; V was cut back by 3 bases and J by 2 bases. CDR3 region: CASSFAPGGTYEQYF. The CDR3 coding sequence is TGTGCCAGCAGCTTCGCGCCCGGGGGGACCTACGAGCAGTACTTC.

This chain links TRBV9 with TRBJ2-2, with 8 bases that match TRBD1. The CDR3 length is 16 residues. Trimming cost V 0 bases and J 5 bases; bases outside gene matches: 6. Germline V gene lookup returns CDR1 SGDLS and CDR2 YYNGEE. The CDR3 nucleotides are TGTGCCAGCAGCGTAGAGTCCCAGGGGGCTACCGGGGAGCTGTTTTTT. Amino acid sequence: CASSVESQGATGELFF.

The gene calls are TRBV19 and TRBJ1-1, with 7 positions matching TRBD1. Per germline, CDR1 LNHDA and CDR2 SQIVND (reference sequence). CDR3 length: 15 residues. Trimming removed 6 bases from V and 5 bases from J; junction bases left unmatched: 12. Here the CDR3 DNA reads TGTGCCAGTAGCAACTTGGGACAGTGGGAGACTGAAGCTTTCTTT. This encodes CASSNLGQWETEAFF.

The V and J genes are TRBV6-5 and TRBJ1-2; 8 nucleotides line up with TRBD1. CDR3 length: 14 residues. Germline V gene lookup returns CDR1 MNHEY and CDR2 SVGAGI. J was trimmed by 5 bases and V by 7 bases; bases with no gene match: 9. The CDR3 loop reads CASTWTGTPYGYTF. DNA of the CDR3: TGTGCCAGCACTTGGACAGGGACGCCTTATGGCTACACCTTC.

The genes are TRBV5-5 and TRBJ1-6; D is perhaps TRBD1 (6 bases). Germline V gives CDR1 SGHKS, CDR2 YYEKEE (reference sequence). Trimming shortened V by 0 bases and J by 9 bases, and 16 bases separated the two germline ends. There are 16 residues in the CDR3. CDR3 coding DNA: TGTGCCAGCAGCTTGGTTCGGGGAGGGGGGACTTCACCCCTCCACTTT. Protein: CASSLVRGGGTSPLHF.

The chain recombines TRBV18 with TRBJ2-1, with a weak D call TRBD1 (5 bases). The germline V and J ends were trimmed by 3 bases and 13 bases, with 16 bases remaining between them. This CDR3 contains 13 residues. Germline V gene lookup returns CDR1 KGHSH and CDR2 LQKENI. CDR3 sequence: CASSPPQGGLQFF. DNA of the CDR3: TGTGCCAGCTCACCCCCTCAGGGTGGCCTCCAGTTCTTC.

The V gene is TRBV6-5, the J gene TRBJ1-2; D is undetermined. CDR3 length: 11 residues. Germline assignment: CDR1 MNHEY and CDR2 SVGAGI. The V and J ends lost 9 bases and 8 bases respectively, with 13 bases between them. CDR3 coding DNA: TGTGCCAGTTACACGGTGGGCGGCTACACCTTC. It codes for CASYTVGGYTF.

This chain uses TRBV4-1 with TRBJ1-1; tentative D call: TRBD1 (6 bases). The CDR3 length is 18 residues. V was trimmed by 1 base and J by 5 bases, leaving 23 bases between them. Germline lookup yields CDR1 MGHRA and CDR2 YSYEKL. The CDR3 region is CASSQVIGPPQGTTEAFF. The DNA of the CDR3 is TGCGCCAGCAGCCAAGTAATCGGCCCACCCCAAGGGACAACTGAAGCTTTCTTT.

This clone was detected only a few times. The CDR3 protein is CAWRGGTHRNEQFF. CDR3 sequence (DNA): TGTGCCTGGAGAGGGGGCACACACAGAAATGAGCAGTTCTTC. This chain connects TRBV30 to TRBJ2-1, with 7 bases that match TRBD1. Trimming took 3 bases from V and 7 from J; bases not matched to a gene: 9. CDR3 length: 14 residues. Germline V lookup: CDR1 GTSNPN, CDR2 SVGIG (reference sequence).

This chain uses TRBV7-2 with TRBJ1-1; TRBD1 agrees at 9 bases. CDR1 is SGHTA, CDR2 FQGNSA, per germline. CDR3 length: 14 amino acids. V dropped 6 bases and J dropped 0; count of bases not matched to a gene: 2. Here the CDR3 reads CASRGTGMNTEAFF. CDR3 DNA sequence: TGTGCCAGCAGGGGGACAGGGATGAACACTGAAGCTTTCTTT. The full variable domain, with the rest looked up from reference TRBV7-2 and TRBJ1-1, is GAGVSQSPSNKVTEKGKDVELRCDPISGHTALYWYRQSLGQGLEFLIYFQGNSAPDKSGLPSDRFSAERTGGSVSTLTIQRTQQEDSAVYLCASRGTGMNTEAFFGQGTRLTVV.

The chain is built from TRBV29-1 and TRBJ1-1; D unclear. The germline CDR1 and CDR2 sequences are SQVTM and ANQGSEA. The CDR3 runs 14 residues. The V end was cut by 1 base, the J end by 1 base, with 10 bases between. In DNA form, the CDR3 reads TGCAGCGTTGAAGTAGTGGTTGGGAACACTGAAGCTTTCTTT. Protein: CSVEVVVGNTEAFF.

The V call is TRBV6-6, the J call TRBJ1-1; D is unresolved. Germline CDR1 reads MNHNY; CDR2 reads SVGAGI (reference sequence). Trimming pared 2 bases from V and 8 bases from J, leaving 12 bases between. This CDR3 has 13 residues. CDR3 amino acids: CASSYTRGREAFF. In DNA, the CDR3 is TGTGCCAGCAGTTACACTCGGGGTAGGGAAGCTTTCTTT.

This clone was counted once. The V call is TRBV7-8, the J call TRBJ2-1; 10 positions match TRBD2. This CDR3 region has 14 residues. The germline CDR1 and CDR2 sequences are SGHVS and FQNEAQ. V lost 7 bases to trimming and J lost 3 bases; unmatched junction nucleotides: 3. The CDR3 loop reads CASIGTSDYNEQFF. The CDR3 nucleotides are TGTGCCAGCATCGGGACTAGCGACTACAATGAGCAGTTCTTC.

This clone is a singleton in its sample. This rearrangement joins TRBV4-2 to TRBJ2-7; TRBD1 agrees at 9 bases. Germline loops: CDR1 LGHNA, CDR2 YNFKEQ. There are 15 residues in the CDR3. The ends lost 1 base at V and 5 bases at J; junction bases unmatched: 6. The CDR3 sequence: CASSQGFRDRDEQYF. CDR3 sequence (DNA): TGTGCCAGCAGCCAAGGTTTCCGGGACAGGGACGAGCAGTACTTC.

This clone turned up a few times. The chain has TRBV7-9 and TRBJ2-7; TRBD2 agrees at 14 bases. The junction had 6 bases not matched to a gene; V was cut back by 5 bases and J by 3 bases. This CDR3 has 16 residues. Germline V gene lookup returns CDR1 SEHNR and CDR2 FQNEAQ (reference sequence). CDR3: CASSLGTSGSLYEQYF. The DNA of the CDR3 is TGTGCCAGCAGCCTGGGGACTAGCGGGAGTCTCTACGAGCAGTACTTC.

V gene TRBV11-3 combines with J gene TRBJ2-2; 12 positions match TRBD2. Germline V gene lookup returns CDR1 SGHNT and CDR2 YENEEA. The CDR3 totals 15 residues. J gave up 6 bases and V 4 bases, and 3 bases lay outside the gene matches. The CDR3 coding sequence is TGTGCCAGCAGCTACTCTAGCGGGAGGGCCGGGGAGCTGTTTTTT. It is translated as CASSYSSGRAGELFF. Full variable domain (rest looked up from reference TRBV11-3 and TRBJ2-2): EAGVVQSPRYKIIEKKQPVAFWCNPISGHNTLYWYLQNLGQGPELLIRYENEEAVDDSQLPKDRFSAERLKGVDSTLKIQPAELGDSAVYLCASSYSSGRAGELFFGEGSRLTVL.

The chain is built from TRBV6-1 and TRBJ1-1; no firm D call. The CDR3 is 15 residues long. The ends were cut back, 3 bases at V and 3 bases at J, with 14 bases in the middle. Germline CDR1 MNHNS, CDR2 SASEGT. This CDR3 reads CASSEWAGGYTEAFF. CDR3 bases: TGTGCCAGCAGTGAGTGGGCCGGAGGGTACACTGAAGCTTTCTTT.

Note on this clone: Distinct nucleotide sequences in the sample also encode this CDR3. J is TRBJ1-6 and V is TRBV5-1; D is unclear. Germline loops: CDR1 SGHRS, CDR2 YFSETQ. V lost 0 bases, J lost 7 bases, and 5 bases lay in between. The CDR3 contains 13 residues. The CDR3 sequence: CASSLEENSPLHF. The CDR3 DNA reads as TGCGCCAGCAGCTTGGAGGAGAATTCACCCCTCCACTTT.

The CDR3, as DNA: TGCGCCAGCAGGAGGTCGGAGGGTGAAAAACTGTTTTTT. As protein: CASRRSEGEKLFF. This chain connects TRBV5-1 to TRBJ1-4; D is ambiguous. The CDR3 covers 13 residues. V gave up 5 bases and J gave up 7 bases, with 12 bases separating them. CDR1 and CDR2 (germline): SGHRS, YFSETQ.

CDR3 in DNA: TGTGCCAGCAGCTTAGGGAGGACAGGGGCGAATGAAAAACTGTTTTTT. As protein: CASSLGRTGANEKLFF. The rearrangement joins TRBV7-2 to TRBJ1-4; 9 nucleotides align to TRBD1. The J segment lost 5 bases and the V segment lost 1 base, leaving 5 bases of the junction unmatched. The CDR3 runs 16 residues. Germline V gives CDR1 SGHTA, CDR2 FQGNSA. The full variable domain, with the rest looked up from reference TRBV7-2 and TRBJ1-4, is GAGVSQSPSNKVTEKGKDVELRCDPISGHTALYWYRQSLGQGLEFLIYFQGNSAPDKSGLPSDRFSAERTGGSVSTLTIQRTQQEDSAVYLCASSLGRTGANEKLFFGSGTQLSVL.

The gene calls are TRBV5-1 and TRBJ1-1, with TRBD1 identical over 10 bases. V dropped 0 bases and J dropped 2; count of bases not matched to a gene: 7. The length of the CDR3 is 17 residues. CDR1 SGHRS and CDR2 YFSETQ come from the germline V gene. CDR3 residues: CASSLAGTGELNTEAFF. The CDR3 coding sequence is TGCGCCAGCAGCTTGGCCGGGACAGGGGAGCTCAACACTGAAGCTTTCTTT. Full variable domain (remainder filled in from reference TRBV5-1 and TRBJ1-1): KAGVTQTPRYLIKTRGQQVTLSCSPISGHRSVSWYQQTPGQGLQFLFEYFSETQRNKGNFPGRFSGRQFSNSRSEMNVSTLELGDSALYLCASSLAGTGELNTEAFFGQGTRLTVV.